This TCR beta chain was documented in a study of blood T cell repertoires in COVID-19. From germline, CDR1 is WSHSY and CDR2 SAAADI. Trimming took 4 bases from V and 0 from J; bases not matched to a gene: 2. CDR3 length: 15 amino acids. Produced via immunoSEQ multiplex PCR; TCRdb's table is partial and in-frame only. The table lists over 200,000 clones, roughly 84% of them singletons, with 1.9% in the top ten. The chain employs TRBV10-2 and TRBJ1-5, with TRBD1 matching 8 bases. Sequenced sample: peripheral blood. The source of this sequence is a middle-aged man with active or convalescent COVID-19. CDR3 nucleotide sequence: TGCGCCAGCAGTGGGGACAGGTATAGCAATCAGCCCCAGCATTTT. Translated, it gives CASSGDRYSNQPQHF.